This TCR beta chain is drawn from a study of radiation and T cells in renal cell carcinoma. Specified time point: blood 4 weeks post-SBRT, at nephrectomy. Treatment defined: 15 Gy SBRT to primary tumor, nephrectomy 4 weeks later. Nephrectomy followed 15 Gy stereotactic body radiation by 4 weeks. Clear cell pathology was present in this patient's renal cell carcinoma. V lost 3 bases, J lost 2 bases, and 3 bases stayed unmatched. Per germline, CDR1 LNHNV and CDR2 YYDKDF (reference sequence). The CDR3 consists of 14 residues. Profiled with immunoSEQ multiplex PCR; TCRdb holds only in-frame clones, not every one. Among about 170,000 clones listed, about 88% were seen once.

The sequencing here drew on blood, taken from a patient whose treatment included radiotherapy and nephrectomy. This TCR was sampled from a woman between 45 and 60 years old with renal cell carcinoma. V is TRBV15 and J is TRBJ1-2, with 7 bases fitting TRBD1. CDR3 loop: CATSRGGQNYGYTF. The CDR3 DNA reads TGTGCCACCAGCAGGGGGGGACAGAACTATGGCTACACCTTC.